Following are 24 T cell receptor beta chains from one sample sequenced in a study of blood T cell repertoires in COVID-19. Using immunoSEQ multiplex PCR, the repertoire was profiled, and TCRdb retains in-frame clones only, with some absent. Seen here are over 85,000 clones, over 75% observed once, and the top ten hold 7% to 9%. The sequencing input was peripheral blood. The receptors here all came from a human donor with acute or convalescent COVID-19. The donor label of this sample is uncertain.

The rearrangement uses TRBV5-4 and TRBJ1-1; the D is unclear. V lost 1 base to trimming and J lost 3 bases, with 10 bases between them. The CDR3 sequence is 14 residues long. Germline V lookup: CDR1 SGHNT, CDR2 YYREEE (reference sequence). The CDR3 region is CASSLKSGYTEAFF. The CDR3 region has the DNA TGTGCCAGCAGCTTGAAGTCAGGATACACTGAAGCTTTCTTT.

This sequence joins TRBV28 and TRBJ1-3; D is possibly TRBD1 (6 bases). Germline values: CDR1 MDHEN, CDR2 SYDVKM. The CDR3 runs to 14 residues. Deletions cut 5 bases from V and 5 bases from J, with 13 bases between. The CDR3 protein is CASSRTATRNTIYF. CDR3 DNA sequence: TGTGCCAGCAGTCGGACAGCGACCCGAAACACCATATATTTT.

The chain links TRBV28 to TRBJ1-2, with D unresolved. Trimming took off 5 bases at V and 4 bases at J, with 11 bases between the two ends. The CDR3 is 13 amino acids. Germline assignment: CDR1 MDHEN and CDR2 SYDVKM. As DNA, the CDR3 is TGTGCCAGCAGTATTAACAGCCTCTATGGCTACACCTTC. This encodes CASSINSLYGYTF.

This chain joins TRBV7-2 and TRBJ1-1; the match to TRBD1 covers 10 bases. Germline V gene lookup returns CDR1 SGHTA and CDR2 FQGNSA. The CDR3 totals 15 residues. The ends lost 6 bases at V and 5 bases at J; junction bases unmatched: 9. The CDR3 nucleotides read TGTGCCAGCAGGAACGGTGGACAGGGGGGGACTGAAGCTTTCTTT. Its protein product is CASRNGGQGGTEAFF.

The gene calls are TRBV18 and TRBJ1-1; D may be TRBD1 (5 bases). CDR3 size: 15 residues. The V gene's germline CDR1 is KGHSH and CDR2 LQKENI. Trimming pared 6 bases from V and 1 base from J, leaving 15 bases between. CDR3 in amino acids: CASSRSGTKNTEAFF. In nucleotides, the CDR3 is TGTGCCAGCTCTCGTAGCGGGACGAAGAACACTGAAGCTTTCTTT.

The chain carries TRBV5-1 and TRBJ2-7, with D perhaps TRBD1 (5 bases). CDR3 size: 12 residues. The germline CDR1 and CDR2 sequences are SGHRS and YFSETQ. Deletions cut 5 bases from V and 1 base from J, with 7 bases between. The CDR3 here is CASRQESYEQYF. CDR3 coding DNA: TGCGCCAGCAGACAGGAATCCTACGAGCAGTACTTC.

This chain uses TRBV5-1 with TRBJ1-1, with 9 bases fitting TRBD1. CDR3 size: 15 residues. The germline gives CDR1 SGHRS, CDR2 YFSETQ. The ends lost 4 bases at V and 1 base at J; junction bases unmatched: 5. CDR3 amino acids: CASSVGQGTNTEAFF. For the CDR3, the DNA is TGCGCCAGCAGCGTTGGACAGGGGACGAACACTGAAGCTTTCTTT.

A single count supports this clone. The chain combines TRBV5-4 with TRBJ2-1, with 11 nucleotides matching TRBD2. V lost 4 bases and J lost 2; bases outside the gene matches: 2. CDR1 is SGHNT, CDR2 YYREEE, per germline (reference sequence). The CDR3 covers 15 residues. Written as DNA, the CDR3 is TGTGCCAGCAGCCGTAGCGGGGGGGCCTACAATGAGCAGTTCTTC. Its translation is CASSRSGGAYNEQFF.

V usage is TRBV30 and J usage is TRBJ1-2; 7 bases are shared with TRBD1. CDR3 length: 11 amino acids. Germline CDR1 reads GTSNPN; CDR2 reads SVGIG (reference sequence). V gave up 4 bases and J gave up 6 bases; unmatched junction bases: 2. The CDR3 bases are TGTGCCTGGACAGGGGGAAATGGCTACACCTTC. Protein: CAWTGGNGYTF.

The chain joins TRBV9 to TRBJ2-5; D might be TRBD1 (6 bases). Germline V gene data show CDR1 as SGDLS and CDR2 as YYNGEE. Trimming removed 4 bases from V and 5 bases from J, with 24 bases in between. The CDR3 has 17 residues. DNA for the CDR3: TGTGCCAGCAGCCCACGACCCGGGACAAGAATCCGTGAGACCCAGTACTTC. Encoded protein: CASSPRPGTRIRETQYF. The entire variable domain, with the rest obtained from reference TRBV9 and TRBJ2-5, is as follows: DSGVTQTPKHLITATGQRVTLRCSPRSGDLSVYWYQQSLDQGLQFLIQYYNGEERAKGNILERFSAQQFPDLHSELNLSSLELGDSALYFCASSPRPGTRIRETQYFGPGTRLLVL.

V is TRBV11-3 and J is TRBJ2-7; perhaps TRBD2 as D (5 bases). From germline, CDR1 is SGHNT and CDR2 YENEEA. V dropped 2 bases and J dropped 1 base, with 12 bases sitting between them. The CDR3 covers 15 residues. The CDR3 sequence: CASSLLLTGSYEQYF. The CDR3 DNA is TGTGCCAGCAGCTTACTCCTGACGGGATCCTACGAGCAGTACTTC.

This chain connects TRBV7-8 to TRBJ2-5, with a weak D call TRBD2 (5 bases). The CDR3 has 14 amino acids. V dropped 5 bases and J dropped 7 bases, with 17 bases sitting between them. The germline CDR1 and CDR2 sequences are SGHVS and FQNEAQ. The CDR3 here is CASSPRWGDGTQYF. CDR3 DNA sequence: TGTGCCAGCAGCCCCAGATGGGGAGACGGGACCCAGTACTTC.

This clone showed up just once. This chain joins TRBV6-5 and TRBJ2-4, with 7 nucleotides matching TRBD1. The CDR3 is 15 amino acids. Germline lookup yields CDR1 MNHEY and CDR2 SVGAGI. The ends lost 8 bases at V and 9 bases at J; junction bases unmatched: 16. Here the CDR3 reads CASRQQGPAGGIQYF. In DNA, the CDR3 is TGTGCCAGCCGACAACAGGGGCCCGCGGGTGGCATTCAGTACTTC.

The genes are TRBV2 and TRBJ2-2; 7 bases are shared with TRBD2. V trimming: 6 bases; J trimming: 0 bases; junction bases outside the gene matches: 7. The CDR3 extends over 16 amino acids. Germline V gene lookup returns CDR1 SNHLY and CDR2 FYNNEI. The chain's CDR3 is CASSIERGPNTGELFF. The CDR3 DNA sequence: TGTGCCAGCAGCATAGAGCGGGGCCCGAACACCGGGGAGCTGTTTTTT.

The chain carries TRBV6-5 and TRBJ1-2; possible D gene TRBD1, 6 bases. The CDR3 has 12 amino acids. Trimming shortened V by 6 bases and J by 5 bases, and 10 bases separated the two germline ends. CDR1 is MNHEY, CDR2 SVGAGI, per germline. CDR3: CASSPGTYGYTF. The CDR3 DNA follows: TGTGCCAGCAGCCCCGGGACATATGGCTACACCTTC.

V is TRBV5-1 and J is TRBJ2-5; 10 positions agree with TRBD1. The CDR3 loop spans 14 amino acids. The germline CDR1 and CDR2 sequences are SGHRS and YFSETQ. J gave up 5 bases and V 4 bases, and 5 bases lay outside the gene matches. CDR3 sequence reads: CASSQDRGRETQYF. The CDR3 DNA sequence: TGCGCCAGCAGCCAGGACAGGGGGAGGGAGACCCAGTACTTC.

CDR3 residues: CASSQRGSYEQYF. The CDR3 DNA follows: TGTGCCAGCAGCCAAAGGGGCTCCTACGAGCAGTACTTC. The J gene is TRBJ2-7, the V gene TRBV3-1 (or the pseudogene TRBV3-2); D is perhaps TRBD1 (5 bases). With 2 bases removed from V and 0 bases from J, the gap between germline ends came to 5 bases. Per the germline V gene, CDR1 is LGHDT and CDR2 is YNNKEL (reference sequence). This CDR3 has 13 amino acids.

The chain links TRBV7-2 to TRBJ2-7, with D possibly matching TRBD1 (6 bases). CDR3 size: 13 residues. V lost 2 bases, J lost 6 bases, and 11 bases lay in between. CDR1 is SGHTA, CDR2 FQGNSA, per germline. CDR3 protein: CASSLWQGPEQYF. The CDR3 DNA sequence: TGTGCCAGCAGCTTATGGCAGGGGCCCGAGCAGTACTTC. Full variable domain (missing parts from reference TRBV7-2 and TRBJ2-7): GAGVSQSPSNKVTEKGKDVELRCDPISGHTALYWYRQSLGQGLEFLIYFQGNSAPDKSGLPSDRFSAERTGGSVSTLTIQRTQQEDSAVYLCASSLWQGPEQYFGPGTRLTVT.

The chain has TRBV6-5 and TRBJ2-1, with D perhaps TRBD1 (6 bases). V was pared by 2 bases and J by 8 bases, with 10 bases between. The CDR3 covers 13 residues. Germline CDR1 is MNHEY and CDR2 is SVGAGI. The CDR3 sequence: CASSYTGIHEQFF. In DNA, the CDR3 is TGTGCCAGCAGTTACACAGGGATACATGAGCAGTTCTTC.

This clone was observed a single time. The chain uses TRBV7-8 and TRBJ2-5, with D uncertain. The CDR3 consists of 14 residues. Looked up from germline, CDR1 is SGHVS and CDR2 is FQNEAQ. Trimming cost V 1 base and J 1 base, with 7 bases left between them. This CDR3 reads CASSLGTVQETQYF. For the CDR3, the DNA is TGTGCCAGCAGCTTAGGCACAGTCCAAGAGACCCAGTACTTC.

The V gene is TRBV3-1 (or the pseudogene TRBV3-2), the J gene TRBJ2-5; D gene ambiguous. The CDR3 extends over 12 amino acids. Trimming cost V 2 bases and J 3 bases, with 4 bases left between them. Germline V CDR1 and CDR2: LGHDT, YNNKEL (reference sequence). The CDR3 DNA follows: TGTGCCAGCAGCCAAACAGAAGAGACCCAGTACTTC. Its protein product is CASSQTEETQYF.

The CDR3 is CASSLRLPLQGAEKLFF. The CDR3 DNA reads TGTGCCAGCAGTTTGCGGCTGCCGTTACAGGGGGCCGAAAAACTGTTTTTT. The V call is TRBV27, the J call TRBJ1-4, with 9 bases identical to TRBD1. The germline CDR1 and CDR2 sequences are MNHEY and SMNVEV (reference sequence). CDR3 length: 17 amino acids. The trim removed 3 bases at V and 8 bases at J, leaving 13 bases unmatched.

The CDR3 sequence: CASSLDRAGQGIYGYTF. CDR3 nucleotide sequence: TGTGCCAGCAGTTTGGACCGGGCGGGACAGGGTATCTATGGCTACACCTTC. J is TRBJ1-2 and V is TRBV28, with TRBD1 matching over 9 bases. The V gene end was trimmed by 3 bases and the J gene end by 4 bases; junction bases not matched to a gene: 12. CDR1 is MDHEN and CDR2 is SYDVKM in the germline V gene. This CDR3 spans 17 amino acids.

V and J are TRBV10-3 and TRBJ2-2; D is unclear. Trimming cost V 0 bases and J 2 bases, with 7 bases left between them. Germline V lookup: CDR1 ENHRY, CDR2 SYGVKD. This CDR3 region has 15 residues. Here the CDR3 reads CAISESGRNTGELFF. CDR3 nucleotides: TGTGCCATCAGTGAGTCGGGCAGAAACACCGGGGAGCTGTTTTTT.